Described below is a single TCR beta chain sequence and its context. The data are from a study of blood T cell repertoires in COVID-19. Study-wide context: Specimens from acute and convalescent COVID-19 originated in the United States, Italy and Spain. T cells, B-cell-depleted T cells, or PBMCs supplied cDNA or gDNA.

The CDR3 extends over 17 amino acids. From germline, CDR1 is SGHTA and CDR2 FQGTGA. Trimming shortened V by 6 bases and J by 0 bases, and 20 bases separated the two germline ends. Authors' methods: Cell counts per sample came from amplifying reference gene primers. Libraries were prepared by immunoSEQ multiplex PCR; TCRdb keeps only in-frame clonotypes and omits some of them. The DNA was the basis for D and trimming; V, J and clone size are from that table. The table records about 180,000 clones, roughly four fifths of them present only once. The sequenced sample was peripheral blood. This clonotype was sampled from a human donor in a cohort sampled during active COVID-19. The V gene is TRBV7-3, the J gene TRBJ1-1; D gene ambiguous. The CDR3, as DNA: TGTGCCAGCAGACACATTAATACGGGGAAGATGAACACTGAAGCTTTCTTT. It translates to CASRHINTGKMNTEAFF.